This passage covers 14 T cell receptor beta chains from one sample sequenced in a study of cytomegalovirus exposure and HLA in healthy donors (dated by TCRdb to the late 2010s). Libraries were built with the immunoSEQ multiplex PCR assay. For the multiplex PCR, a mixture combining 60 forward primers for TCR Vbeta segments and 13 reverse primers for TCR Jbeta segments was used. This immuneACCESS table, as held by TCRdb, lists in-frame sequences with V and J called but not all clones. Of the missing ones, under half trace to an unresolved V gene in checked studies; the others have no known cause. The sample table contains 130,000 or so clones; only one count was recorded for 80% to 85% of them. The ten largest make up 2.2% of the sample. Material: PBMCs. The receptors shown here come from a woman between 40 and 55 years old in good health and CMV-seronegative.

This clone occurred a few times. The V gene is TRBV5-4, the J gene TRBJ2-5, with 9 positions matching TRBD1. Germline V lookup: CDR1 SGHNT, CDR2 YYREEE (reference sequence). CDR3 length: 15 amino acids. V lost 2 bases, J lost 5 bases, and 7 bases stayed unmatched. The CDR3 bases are TGTGCCAGCAGCTTTAGAACAGGGGGCTACGAGACCCAGTACTTC. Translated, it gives CASSFRTGGYETQYF.

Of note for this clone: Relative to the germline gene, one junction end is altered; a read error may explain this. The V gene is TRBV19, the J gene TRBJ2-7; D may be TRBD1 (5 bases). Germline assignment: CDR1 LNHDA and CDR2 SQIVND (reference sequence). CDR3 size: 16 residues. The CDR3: CAGSKRPGLQTYEQYF. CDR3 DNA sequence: TGTGCCGGTAGTAAAAGGCCAGGGCTCCAAACCTACGAGCAGTACTTC.

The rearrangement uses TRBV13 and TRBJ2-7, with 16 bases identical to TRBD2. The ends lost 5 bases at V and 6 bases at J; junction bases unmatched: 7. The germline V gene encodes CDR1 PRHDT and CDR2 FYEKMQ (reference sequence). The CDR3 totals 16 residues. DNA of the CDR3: TGTGCCAGCAGCACCCGGGGACTAGCGGGAGGGTGCGAGCAGTACTTC. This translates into CASSTRGLAGGCEQYF. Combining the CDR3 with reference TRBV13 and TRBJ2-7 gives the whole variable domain AAGVIQSPRHLIKEKRETATLKCYPIPRHDTVYWYQQGPGQDPQFLISFYEKMQSDKGSIPDRFSAQQFSDYHSELNMSSLELGDSALYFCASSTRGLAGGCEQYFGPGTRLTVT.

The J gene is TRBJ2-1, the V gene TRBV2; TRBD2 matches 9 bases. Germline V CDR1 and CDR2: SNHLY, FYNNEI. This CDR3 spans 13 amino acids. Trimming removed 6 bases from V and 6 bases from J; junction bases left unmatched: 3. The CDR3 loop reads CASRREGTNEQFF. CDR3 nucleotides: TGTGCCAGCAGGCGGGAGGGTACCAATGAGCAGTTCTTC.

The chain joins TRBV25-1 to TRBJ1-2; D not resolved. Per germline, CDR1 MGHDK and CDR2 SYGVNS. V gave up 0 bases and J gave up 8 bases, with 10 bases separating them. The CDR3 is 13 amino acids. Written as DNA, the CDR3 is TGTGCCAGCAGTGAATACCTAGAAGGAGGCTACACCTTC. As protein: CASSEYLEGGYTF.

The CDR3 reads CASSQDRGTVGEQYF. CDR3 DNA: TGCGCCAGCAGCCAAGATCGAGGGACAGTCGGGGAGCAGTACTTC. The rearrangement joins TRBV4-3 to TRBJ2-7; 7 nucleotides line up with TRBD1. CDR3 size: 15 residues. CDR1 is LGHNA and CDR2 is YSLEER in the germline V gene. The V and J ends lost 0 bases and 7 bases, in that order; junction bases with no gene match: 9.

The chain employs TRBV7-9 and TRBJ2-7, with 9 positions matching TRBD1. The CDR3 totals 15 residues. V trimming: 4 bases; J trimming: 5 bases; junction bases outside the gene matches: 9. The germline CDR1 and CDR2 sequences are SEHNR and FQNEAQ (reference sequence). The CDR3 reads CASSSGDRVLDEQYF. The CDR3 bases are TGTGCCAGCAGCTCAGGGGACAGGGTGTTAGACGAGCAGTACTTC.

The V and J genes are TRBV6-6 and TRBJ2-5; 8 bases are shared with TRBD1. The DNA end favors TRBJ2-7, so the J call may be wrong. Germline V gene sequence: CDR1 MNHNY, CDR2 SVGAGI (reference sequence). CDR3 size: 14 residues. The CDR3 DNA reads TGTGCCAGCAGTGCCGGGACAGGCTTCTACGAGCAGTACTTC. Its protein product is CASSAGTGFYEQYF.

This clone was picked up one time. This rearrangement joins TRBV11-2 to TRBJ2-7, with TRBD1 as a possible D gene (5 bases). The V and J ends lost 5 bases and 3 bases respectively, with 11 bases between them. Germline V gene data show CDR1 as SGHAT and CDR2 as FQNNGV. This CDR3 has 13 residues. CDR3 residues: CASSPRTIYEQYF. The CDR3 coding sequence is TGTGCCAGCAGCCCTCGGACAATCTACGAGCAGTACTTC.

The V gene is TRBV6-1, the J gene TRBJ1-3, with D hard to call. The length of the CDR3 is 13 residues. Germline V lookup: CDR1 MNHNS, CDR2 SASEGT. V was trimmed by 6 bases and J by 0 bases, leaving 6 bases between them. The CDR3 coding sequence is TGTGCCAGCAGGACAAGCTCTGGAAACACCATATATTTT. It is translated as CASRTSSGNTIYF.

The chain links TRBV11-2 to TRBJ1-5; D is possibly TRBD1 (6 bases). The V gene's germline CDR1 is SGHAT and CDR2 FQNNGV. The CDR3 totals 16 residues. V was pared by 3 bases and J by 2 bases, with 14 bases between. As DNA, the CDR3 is TGTGCCAGCAGCTTCTACAGGGAATTTGGCAATCAGCCCCAGCATTTT. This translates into CASSFYREFGNQPQHF.

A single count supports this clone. The CDR3 nucleotides read TGTGCCATAAATCCAGGGGATGGCTACACCTTC. Amino acid sequence: CAINPGDGYTF. The chain combines TRBV28 with TRBJ1-2, with D perhaps matching TRBD1 (6 bases). The CDR3 has 11 residues. Trimming stripped 10 bases from V and 6 bases from J, with 12 bases between. Looked up from germline, CDR1 is MDHEN and CDR2 is SYDVKM.

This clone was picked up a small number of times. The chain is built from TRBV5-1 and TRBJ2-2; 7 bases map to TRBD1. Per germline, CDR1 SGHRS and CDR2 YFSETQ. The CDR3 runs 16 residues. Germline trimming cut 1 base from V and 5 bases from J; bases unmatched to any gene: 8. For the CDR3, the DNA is TGCGCCAGCAGCTTGAAAAAGGGGGCAGGGACCGGGGAGCTGTTTTTT. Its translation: CASSLKKGAGTGELFF.

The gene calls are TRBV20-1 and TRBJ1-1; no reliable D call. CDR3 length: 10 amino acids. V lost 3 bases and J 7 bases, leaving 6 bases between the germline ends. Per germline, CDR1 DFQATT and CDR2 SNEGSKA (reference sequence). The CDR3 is CSARPSEAFF. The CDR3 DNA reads TGCAGTGCTAGGCCCAGTGAAGCTTTCTTT.